Shown below are 22 T cell receptor beta chains from a single sample sequenced in a study of patients and donors after allogeneic stem cell transplantation. MiXCR, applied by TCRdb to the RT-PCR reads, yields one record per CDR3 protein. This table holds around 2,000 distinct CDR3 sequences, less than 40% found once. Material for sequencing was blood, either unsorted or a sorted T cell fraction (not recorded which). These receptors all come from a human donor who was either an allogeneic HSCT recipient or a stem cell or donor lymphocyte infusion donor (not recorded which). It is not recorded whose cells these are; they may come from a transplant donor.

The J gene is TRBJ2-1, the V gene TRBV6-4; D possibly corresponds to TRBD1 (5 bases). Germline values: CDR1 MRHNA, CDR2 SNTAGT. V was cut by 8 bases and J by 3 bases, with 14 bases left in between. This CDR3 has 14 amino acids. DNA of the CDR3: TGTGCCAGCTCGGCGGTGGGGCTCTACAATGAGCAGTTCTTC. It is translated as CASSAVGLYNEQFF.

This clonotype showed up just a few times. V and J are TRBV2 and TRBJ2-5; the match to TRBD2 covers 10 bases. After removal of 6 bases from V and 0 bases from J, the junction contained 1 base not matched to a gene. The CDR3 spans 14 residues. Per the germline V gene, CDR1 is SNHLY and CDR2 is FYNNEI. The CDR3 nucleotides are TGTGCCAGCAGCCTAGCGGGGGACCAAGAGACCCAGTACTTC. This sequence encodes CASSLAGDQETQYF.

V is TRBV11-2 and J is TRBJ2-2; D perhaps matches TRBD1 (5 bases). Trimming shortened V by 5 bases and J by 1 base, and 14 bases separated the two germline ends. This CDR3 spans 16 amino acids. Germline V gene data show CDR1 as SGHAT and CDR2 as FQNNGV. The CDR3 bases are TGTGCCAGCAGCCCCCGTGGGGCCCGGAACACCGGGGAGCTGTTTTTT. This gives the protein CASSPRGARNTGELFF.

Within the sample, this clonotype is large. The chain has TRBV5-5 and TRBJ1-1; D gene uncertain. CDR1 and CDR2 (germline): SGHKS, YYEKEE (reference sequence). Between the trimmed V and J ends, which lost 2 bases and 1 base, there was a span of 6 bases. CDR3 length: 13 amino acids. Here the CDR3 reads CASSLSENTEAFF. The CDR3, as DNA: TGTGCCAGCAGCTTATCTGAGAACACTGAAGCTTTCTTT.

This clonotype was detected only a few times. V gene TRBV2 combines with J gene TRBJ2-2; 7 positions match TRBD1. The germline CDR1 and CDR2 sequences are SNHLY and FYNNEI. V trimming: 6 bases; J trimming: 4 bases; junction bases outside the gene matches: 5. This CDR3 region has 14 residues. For the CDR3, the DNA is TGTGCCAGCAGGGGACAGATGGGCACCGGGGAGCTGTTTTTT. Its translation: CASRGQMGTGELFF.

This clonotype was observed a handful of times. The chain employs TRBV27 and TRBJ2-7, with no clear D. Trimming took 4 bases from V and 5 from J, leaving 15 bases between them. This CDR3 contains 14 residues. The germline V gene has CDR1 MNHEY and CDR2 SMNVEV (reference sequence). The CDR3 DNA sequence: TGTGCCAGCAGTTCGGGCTTCACCCAGAACGAGCAGTACTTC. Its translation: CASSSGFTQNEQYF.

The chain is built from TRBV11-2 and TRBJ2-5, with D perhaps TRBD1 or TRBD2 (6 bases each). Germline CDR1 SGHAT, CDR2 FQNNGV. Trimming shortened V by 8 bases and J by 1 base, and 20 bases separated the two germline ends. This CDR3 region has 16 residues. CDR3 nucleotide sequence: TGTGCCAGCGCCGGGAGAAGGGCAGGGGCCCAAGAGACCCAGTACTTC. Its translation is CASAGRRAGAQETQYF.

V is TRBV2 and J is TRBJ2-5; the D gene is possibly TRBD1 (6 bases). The ends were cut back, 2 bases at V and 5 bases at J, with 6 bases in the middle. The CDR3 covers 12 residues. Germline loops: CDR1 SNHLY, CDR2 FYNNEI. The CDR3 protein is CASSEQGETQYF. CDR3 DNA sequence: TGTGCCAGCAGTGAACAGGGGGAGACCCAGTACTTC.

The chain carries TRBV2 and TRBJ2-1, with TRBD1 matching over 8 bases. CDR3 length equals 15 residues. The V segment lost 7 bases and the J segment 4 bases; nucleotides outside the gene matches: 9. Germline V gene data show CDR1 as SNHLY and CDR2 as FYNNEI. Here the CDR3 DNA reads TGTGCCAGCACGAAGACGGGACAGGTATACAATGAGCAGTTCTTC. It translates to CASTKTGQVYNEQFF.

By sample fraction, this clonotype is large. CDR3 nucleotide sequence: TGCGCCAGCAGCTTGAGGGAGGGCAGCTCCTACGAGCAGTACTTC. The encoded protein is CASSLREGSSYEQYF. The chain joins TRBV5-1 to TRBJ2-7, with 7 bases fitting TRBD2. CDR3 length equals 15 residues. The V segment lost 1 base and the J segment 0 bases; nucleotides outside the gene matches: 4. CDR1 is SGHRS and CDR2 is YFSETQ in the germline V gene. Filled out from reference TRBV5-1 and TRBJ2-7, the complete variable domain reads KAGVTQTPRYLIKTRGQQVTLSCSPISGHRSVSWYQQTPGQGLQFLFEYFSETQRNKGNFPGRFSGRQFSNSRSEMNVSTLELGDSALYLCASSLREGSSYEQYFGPGTRLTVT.

This chain links TRBV7-2 with TRBJ2-7; D remains ambiguous. This CDR3 contains 11 residues. Germline CDR1 is SGHTA and CDR2 is FQGNSA. The V end was cut by 3 bases, the J end by 3 bases, with 3 bases between. The CDR3 here is CASSLYYEQYF. For the CDR3, the DNA is TGTGCCAGCAGCTTGTACTACGAGCAGTACTTC.

Relative to its sample, this clonotype is large. V and J are TRBV5-6 and TRBJ2-7; possibly TRBD2 for D (5 bases). Germline V gene lookup returns CDR1 SGHDT and CDR2 YYEEEE. V was pared by 0 bases and J by 2 bases, with 6 bases between. This CDR3 contains 13 residues. CDR3 coding DNA: TGTGCCAGCAGCTTGGCCGGGACCTACGAGCAGTACGTC. It encodes CASSLAGTYEQYV.

The V call is TRBV7-7, the J call TRBJ2-5; the D is unclear. There are 15 residues in the CDR3. Trimming cost V 1 base and J 5 bases, with 14 bases left between them. CDR1 is SSHAT, CDR2 FNYEAQ, per germline (reference sequence). The CDR3 DNA sequence: TGTGCCAGCAGCTTAGAGCCGGGTGTGGGGGAGACCCAGTACTTC. Amino acids: CASSLEPGVGETQYF.

The rearrangement uses TRBV3-1 and TRBJ2-5; the D is unclear. The CDR3 extends over 14 amino acids. The germline V gene has CDR1 LGHDT and CDR2 YNNKEL (reference sequence). V lost 6 bases and J 2 bases, leaving 13 bases between the germline ends. CDR3 bases: TGTGCCAGCAGACCCCGGATCGGGCAAGAGACCCAGTACTTC. Translated, it gives CASRPRIGQETQYF.

This clonotype was seen a single time. J is TRBJ2-7 and V is TRBV15; D remains unclear. V was cut by 0 bases and J by 3 bases, with 9 bases left in between. The CDR3 loop spans 14 amino acids. Germline lookup yields CDR1 LNHNV and CDR2 YYDKDF (reference sequence). CDR3 region: CATSRDRAIYEQYF. The CDR3 DNA follows: TGTGCCACCAGCAGAGATCGGGCTATCTACGAGCAGTACTTC.

This clonotype was counted between two and nine times. This chain links TRBV11-3 with TRBJ1-1; a possible D gene is TRBD1 (5 bases). Trimming took off 2 bases at V and 8 bases at J, with 15 bases between the two ends. Germline assignment: CDR1 SGHNT and CDR2 YENEEA. CDR3 length equals 14 residues. CDR3 sequence (DNA): TGTGCCAGCAGCTTAACGGGGCCGGTGAGAGAAGCTTTCTTT. This translates into CASSLTGPVREAFF.

This clonotype was counted once. The CDR3 DNA reads as TGTGCCAGCAGCCCCACAGGGGAGGCCCCCTACGAGCAGTACGTC. Translated, it gives CASSPTGEAPYEQYV. The rearrangement uses TRBV7-7 and TRBJ2-7; perhaps TRBD1 as D (7 bases). The CDR3 length is 15 residues. Germline assignment: CDR1 SSHAT and CDR2 FNYEAQ (reference sequence). V dropped 5 bases and J dropped 2 bases, with 16 bases sitting between them.

This chain links TRBV7-8 with TRBJ1-1; no clear D gene. The germline V gene has CDR1 SGHVS and CDR2 FQNEAQ. This CDR3 spans 14 amino acids. With 7 bases removed from V and 3 bases from J, the gap between germline ends came to 15 bases. CDR3 DNA sequence: TGTGCCAGCACCTTTCGGCGGACGGACACTGAAGCTTTCTTT. This sequence encodes CASTFRRTDTEAFF.

Sample share makes this clonotype large. The CDR3: CASSLGPGQGPNNEQFF. The CDR3 coding sequence is TGTGCCAGCAGCTTAGGACCGGGACAGGGCCCCAACAATGAGCAGTTCTTC. The chain couples TRBV11-2 to TRBJ2-1, with TRBD1 identical over 9 bases. The V and J ends lost 1 base and 5 bases, in that order; junction bases with no gene match: 9. The germline gives CDR1 SGHAT, CDR2 FQNNGV. The CDR3 spans 17 residues.

The chain is built from TRBV7-2 and TRBJ1-2, with 8 bases that match TRBD1. Germline V CDR1 and CDR2: SGHTA, FQGNSA. This CDR3 region has 12 residues. Unmatched junction bases numbered 0, after V lost 3 bases and J lost 6 bases. DNA of the CDR3: TGTGCCAGCAGCTTGACAGGGGATGGCTACACCTTC. Translated, it gives CASSLTGDGYTF.

The V gene is TRBV24-1, the J gene TRBJ1-2; perhaps TRBD1 as D (6 bases). The CDR3 sequence is 13 residues long. Germline V gives CDR1 KGHDR, CDR2 SFDVKD. Deletions cut 6 bases from V and 5 bases from J, with 12 bases between. DNA of the CDR3: TGTGCCACCAGTCGGGGGCGCGAATATGGCTACACCTTC. This translates into CATSRGREYGYTF.

This clonotype came up a few times. The genes are TRBV10-3 and TRBJ2-1; 9 bases fit TRBD2. V trimming: 2 bases; J trimming: 0 bases; junction bases outside the gene matches: 5. The CDR3 spans 17 residues. The germline gives CDR1 ENHRY, CDR2 SYGVKD. CDR3 nucleotides: TGTGCCATCAGTGAGCGCCTAGCGGGGAGCTCCTACAATGAGCAGTTCTTC. Protein product: CAISERLAGSSYNEQFF.